Each of the 17 T cell receptor beta chains below was sequenced from the same sample in a study of cytomegalovirus exposure and HLA in healthy donors. The method was immunoSEQ multiplex PCR; TCRdb's version includes in-frame clones alone and lacks a portion of them. The table has 240,000 or so clones, around 86% seen once. Sequenced material: PBMCs. These receptors all stem from a woman in her twenties or thirties in good health and CMV-seropositive.

This clone appeared a few times. V gene TRBV7-9 combines with J gene TRBJ1-2; D call uncertain. Trimming cost V 3 bases and J 8 bases, with 22 bases left between them. The germline gives CDR1 SEHNR, CDR2 FQNEAQ (reference sequence). This CDR3 region has 16 residues. CDR3 in DNA: TGTGCCAGCAGCTTCATTAACGATGTCGCCAACGAGGGCTACACCTTC. Translation: CASSFINDVANEGYTF.

This chain's CDR3 is CASSLSPQHF. CDR3 bases: TGCGCCAGCAGCTTGAGCCCCCAGCATTTT. This chain connects TRBV5-1 to TRBJ1-5, with no clear D. The CDR3 totals 10 residues. Germline V gene lookup returns CDR1 SGHRS and CDR2 YFSETQ. Trimming took 1 base from V and 10 from J, leaving 3 bases between them.

The DNA of the CDR3 is TGTGCCAGCAGCTCTCTCGCGGGGGGTCGTCTCTATGGCTACACCTTC. Its protein product is CASSSLAGGRLYGYTF. The J gene is TRBJ1-2, the V gene TRBV11-1; TRBD1 might be the D (5 bases). The CDR3 sequence is 16 residues long. The germline CDR1 and CDR2 sequences are SGHAT and FQDESV (reference sequence). The ends were cut back, 4 bases at V and 4 bases at J, with 19 bases in the middle.

V gene TRBV19 combines with J gene TRBJ1-2, with TRBD1 as a possible D gene (5 bases). Germline V gene sequence: CDR1 LNHDA, CDR2 SQIVND (reference sequence). CDR3 length: 18 residues. Trimming took 3 bases from V and 1 from J, leaving 21 bases between them. This chain's CDR3 is CASSIRPLGQPINYGYTF. In DNA form, the CDR3 reads TGTGCCAGTAGTATTAGACCTCTGGGGCAGCCGATTAACTATGGCTACACCTTC.

The rearrangement uses TRBV5-1 and TRBJ2-7; 10 positions match TRBD2. Trimming removed 4 bases from V and 5 bases from J; junction bases left unmatched: 9. This CDR3 comprises 15 residues. Per germline, CDR1 SGHRS and CDR2 YFSETQ. The CDR3 DNA sequence: TGCGCCAGCAGCCAGACCGCGGGACTAGCGAACGAGCAGTACTTC. It translates to CASSQTAGLANEQYF.

This clone was seen a few times. The V and J genes are TRBV18 and TRBJ1-2; 10 bases are shared with TRBD1. This CDR3 is built from 17 residues. V was clipped by 3 bases and J by 0 bases; unmatched bases: 7. Germline V gene data show CDR1 as KGHSH and CDR2 as LQKENI. The CDR3 region has the DNA TGTGCCAGCTCACCGACAGGGGGCACCTCAGCTAACTATGGCTACACCTTC. This encodes CASSPTGGTSANYGYTF.

The chain combines TRBV7-6 with TRBJ2-3; D remains unclear. The CDR3 sequence is 17 residues long. Germline V CDR1 and CDR2: SGHVS, FNYEAQ. V lost 1 base, J lost 0 bases, and 14 bases lay in between. Here the CDR3 DNA reads TGTGCCAGCAGCTTAGTTTCGGGTTTTGGGAGCACAGATACGCAGTATTTT. Residues: CASSLVSGFGSTDTQYF.

CDR3 coding DNA: TGTGCCGGGGGGGGGATTGGTCAGCCCCAGCATTTT. Residues: CAGGGIGQPQHF. The V call is TRBV19, the J call TRBJ1-5; weak D call: TRBD1 (5 bases). Germline values: CDR1 LNHDA, CDR2 SQIVND (reference sequence). There are 12 residues in the CDR3. V was clipped by 11 bases and J by 6 bases, with 14 bases between them.

This chain connects TRBV10-1 to TRBJ1-5; D not resolved. The germline V gene encodes CDR1 WNHNN and CDR2 SYGVQD (reference sequence). Trimming pared 6 bases from V and 2 bases from J, leaving 17 bases between. The CDR3 has 16 residues. The CDR3: CASSGSTFKGNQPQHF. For the CDR3, the DNA is TGCGCCAGCAGCGGGAGCACCTTTAAGGGCAATCAGCCCCAGCATTTT.

The rearrangement uses TRBV19 and TRBJ1-1; 8 nucleotides agree with TRBD1. Germline V gene lookup returns CDR1 LNHDA and CDR2 SQIVND (reference sequence). The trim removed 6 bases at V and 5 bases at J, leaving 8 bases unmatched. There are 14 residues in the CDR3. Here the CDR3 DNA reads TGTGCCAGTAGCCGACAGGGGCCGGGAACTGAAGCTTTCTTT. Protein product: CASSRQGPGTEAFF.

This chain uses TRBV9 with TRBJ2-3; the match to TRBD2 covers 8 bases. With 0 bases clipped from V and 6 bases from J, the junction kept 3 bases outside the gene matches. The CDR3 contains 14 residues. Germline V CDR1 and CDR2: SGDLS, YYNGEE. CDR3 residues: CASSVVSGSDTQYF. Here the CDR3 DNA reads TGTGCCAGCAGCGTAGTCAGCGGGAGTGATACGCAGTATTTT.

For this clone: Germline and junction disagree at one end, which may indicate a read error. The V gene is TRBV9, the J gene TRBJ1-1; 8 bases match TRBD1. Germline CDR1 and CDR2: SGDLS and YYNGEE. The CDR3 contains 12 residues. CDR3 bases: TGTGCCAGCAGCGTAGCAGGACAGGGTACCATTTTC. Translated, it gives CASSVAGQGTIF.

The V and J genes are TRBV27 and TRBJ2-3; 14 nucleotides agree with TRBD2. V was pared by 8 bases and J by 2 bases, with 6 bases of the junction left unmatched. The CDR3 is made up of 16 amino acids. CDR1 is MNHEY and CDR2 is SMNVEV in the germline V gene (reference sequence). The CDR3 DNA reads TGTGCCAGCTGGACTAGCGGGGGGCGGGTCACAGATACGCAGTATTTT. Its protein product is CASWTSGGRVTDTQYF.

V is TRBV5-1 and J is TRBJ2-3; TRBD1 aligns across 7 bases. Trimming removed 1 base from V and 1 base from J; junction bases left unmatched: 6. The length of the CDR3 is 16 residues. From germline, CDR1 is SGHRS and CDR2 YFSETQ. Here the CDR3 reads CASSLSVGQGTDTQYF. The CDR3 DNA is TGCGCCAGCAGCTTGTCCGTTGGACAGGGCACAGATACGCAGTATTTT.

The CDR3 DNA is TGTGCCAGTAGTTCTCGACTAGCTGCTGATACGCAGTATTTT. Translation: CASSSRLAADTQYF. This chain links TRBV19 with TRBJ2-3; 7 nucleotides match TRBD2. The length of the CDR3 is 14 residues. J lost 6 bases, V lost 5 bases, and 8 bases had no gene match. CDR1 and CDR2 (germline): LNHDA, SQIVND (reference sequence).

This chain joins TRBV13 and TRBJ2-1, with 12 bases that match TRBD2. This CDR3 region has 15 residues. Germline CDR1 and CDR2: PRHDT and FYEKMQ (reference sequence). The trim removed 3 bases at V and 7 bases at J, leaving 4 bases unmatched. The CDR3 protein is CASSLLAGGGNEQFF. CDR3 DNA sequence: TGTGCCAGCAGCTTGCTAGCGGGAGGGGGGAATGAGCAGTTCTTC.

CDR3 protein: CASSPTGWETQYF. The CDR3 nucleotides are TGCGCCAGCAGCCCGACAGGGTGGGAGACCCAGTACTTC. This chain connects TRBV5-1 to TRBJ2-5; 7 positions match TRBD1. In germline, CDR1 is SGHRS, CDR2 YFSETQ. This CDR3 contains 13 residues. Trimming at V came to 4 bases and at J to 5 bases, leaving 5 bases not matched to a gene.